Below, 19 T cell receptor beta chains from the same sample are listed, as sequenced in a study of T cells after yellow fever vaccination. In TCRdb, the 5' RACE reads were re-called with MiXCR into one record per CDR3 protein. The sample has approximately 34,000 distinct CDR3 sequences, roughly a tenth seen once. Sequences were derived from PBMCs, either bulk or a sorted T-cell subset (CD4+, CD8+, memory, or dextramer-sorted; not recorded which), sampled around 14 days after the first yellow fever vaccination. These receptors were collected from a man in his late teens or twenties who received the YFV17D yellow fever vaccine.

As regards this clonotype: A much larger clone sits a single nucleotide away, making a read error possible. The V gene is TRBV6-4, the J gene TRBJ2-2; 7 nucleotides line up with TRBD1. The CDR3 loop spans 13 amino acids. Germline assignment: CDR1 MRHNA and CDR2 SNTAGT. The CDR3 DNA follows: TGTGCCAGCAGTACAGGGGACACCGGGGAGATGTTTTTT. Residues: CASSTGDTGEMFF.

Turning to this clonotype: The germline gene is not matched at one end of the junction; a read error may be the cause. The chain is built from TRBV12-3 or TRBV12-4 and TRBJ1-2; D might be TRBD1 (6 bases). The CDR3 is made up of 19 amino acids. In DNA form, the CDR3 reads TGTACCAGCAGTTTCTCAGCTCCGGGGGCTGACGGGGGTTTTAATGGCTACACCTTC. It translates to CTSSFSAPGADGGFNGYTF.

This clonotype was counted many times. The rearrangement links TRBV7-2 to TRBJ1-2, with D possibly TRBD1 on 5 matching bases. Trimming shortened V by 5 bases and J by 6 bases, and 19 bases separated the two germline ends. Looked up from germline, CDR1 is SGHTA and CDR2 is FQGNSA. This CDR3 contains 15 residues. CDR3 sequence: CASSPLLGRRDGYTF. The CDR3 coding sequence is TGTGCCAGCAGCCCACTCCTGGGGCGCAGAGATGGCTACACCTTC.

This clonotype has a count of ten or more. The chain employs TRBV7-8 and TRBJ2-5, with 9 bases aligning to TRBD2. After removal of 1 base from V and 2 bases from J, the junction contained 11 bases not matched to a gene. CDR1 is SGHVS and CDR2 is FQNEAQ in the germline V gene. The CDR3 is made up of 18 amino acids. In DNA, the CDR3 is TGTGCCAGCAGCTTAGGGTCGACTAGCGGAATTTCGCAAGAGACCCAGTACTTC. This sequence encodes CASSLGSTSGISQETQYF.

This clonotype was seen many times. CDR3 bases: TGTGCCAGCAGTTTAGGGCAGGGGATTAATTCACCCCTCCACTTT. It yields the protein CASSLGQGINSPLHF. The V and J genes are TRBV12-3 or TRBV12-4 and TRBJ1-6, with a weak D call TRBD1 (6 bases). The V gene lost 1 base and the J gene lost 6 bases, with 10 bases spanning the gap. CDR3 size: 15 residues.

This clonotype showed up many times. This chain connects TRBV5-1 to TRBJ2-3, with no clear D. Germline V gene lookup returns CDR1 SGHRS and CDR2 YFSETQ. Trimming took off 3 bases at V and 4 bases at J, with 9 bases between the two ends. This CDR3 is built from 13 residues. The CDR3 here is CASSSSQSDTQYF. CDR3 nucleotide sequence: TGCGCCAGCAGCTCCTCACAGTCAGATACGCAGTATTTT.

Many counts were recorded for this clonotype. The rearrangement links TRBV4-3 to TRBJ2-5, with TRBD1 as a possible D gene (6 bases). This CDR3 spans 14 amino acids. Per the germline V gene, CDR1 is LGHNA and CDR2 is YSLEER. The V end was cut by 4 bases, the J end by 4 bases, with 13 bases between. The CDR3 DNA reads TGCGCCAGCAGCCGCTCAACAGGGTCAGAGACCCAGTACTTC. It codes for CASSRSTGSETQYF.

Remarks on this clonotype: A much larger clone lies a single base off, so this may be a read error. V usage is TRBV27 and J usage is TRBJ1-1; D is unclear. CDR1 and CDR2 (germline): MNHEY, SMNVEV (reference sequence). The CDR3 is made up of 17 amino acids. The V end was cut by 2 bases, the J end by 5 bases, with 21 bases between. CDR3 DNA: TGTGCCAGCAGTTTAACCCTTCGGGAACGGGAGTGGACTGAAGCTTTCTTT. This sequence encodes CASSLTLREREWTEAFF.

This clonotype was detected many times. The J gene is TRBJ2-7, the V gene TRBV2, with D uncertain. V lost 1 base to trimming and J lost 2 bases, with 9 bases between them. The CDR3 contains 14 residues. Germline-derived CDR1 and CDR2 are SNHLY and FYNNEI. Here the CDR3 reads CASSEDWNPYEQYF. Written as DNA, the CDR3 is TGTGCCAGCAGTGAAGACTGGAATCCCTACGAGCAGTACTTC.

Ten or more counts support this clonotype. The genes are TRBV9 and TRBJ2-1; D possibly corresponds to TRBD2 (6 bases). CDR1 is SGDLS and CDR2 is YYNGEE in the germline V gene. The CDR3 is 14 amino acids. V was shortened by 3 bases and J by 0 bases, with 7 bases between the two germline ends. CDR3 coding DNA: TGTGCCAGCAGCGGGACTATCTCCTACAATGAGCAGTTCTTC. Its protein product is CASSGTISYNEQFF.

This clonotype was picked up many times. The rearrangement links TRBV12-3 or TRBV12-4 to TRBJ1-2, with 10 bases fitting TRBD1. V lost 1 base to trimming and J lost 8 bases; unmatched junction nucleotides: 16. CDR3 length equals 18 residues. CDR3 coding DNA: TGTGCCAGCAGTTTAGGGGCTGGCGGGACAGGGGCGGCTTGGGGCTACACCTTC. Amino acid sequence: CASSLGAGGTGAAWGYTF.

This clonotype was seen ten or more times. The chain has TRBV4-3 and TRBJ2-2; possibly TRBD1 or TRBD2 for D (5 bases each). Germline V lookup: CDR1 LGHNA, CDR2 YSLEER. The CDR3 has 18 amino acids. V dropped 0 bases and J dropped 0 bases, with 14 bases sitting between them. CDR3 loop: CASSQEGIGATNTGELFF. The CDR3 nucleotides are TGCGCCAGCAGCCAAGAAGGAATCGGGGCCACGAACACCGGGGAGCTGTTTTTT.

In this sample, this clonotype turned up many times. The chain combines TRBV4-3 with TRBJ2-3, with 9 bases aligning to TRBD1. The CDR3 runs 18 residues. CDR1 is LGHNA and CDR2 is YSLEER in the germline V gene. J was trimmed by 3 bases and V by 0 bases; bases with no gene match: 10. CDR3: CASSQEGHLGTGTDTQYF. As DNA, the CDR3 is TGCGCCAGCAGCCAAGAAGGGCATTTGGGGACAGGGACAGATACGCAGTATTTT.

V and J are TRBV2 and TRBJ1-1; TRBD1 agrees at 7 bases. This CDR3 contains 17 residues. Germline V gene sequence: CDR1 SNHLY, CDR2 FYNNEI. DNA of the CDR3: TGTACCTGCCGAACCTACGACATTACAGGGGCAAAATATGGAGCTTTCTTT. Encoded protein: CTCRTYDITGAKYGAFF.

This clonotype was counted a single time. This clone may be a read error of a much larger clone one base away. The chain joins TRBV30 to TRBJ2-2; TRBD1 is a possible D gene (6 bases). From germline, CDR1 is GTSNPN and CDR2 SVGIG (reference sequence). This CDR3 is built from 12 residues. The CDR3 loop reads CAWSRDTWELFF. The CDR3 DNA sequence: TGTGCCTGGAGTCGGGACACCTGGGAGCTGTTTTTT.

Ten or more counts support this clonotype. The CDR3 loop reads CASSVEDPRYYGYTF. In DNA, the CDR3 is TGTGCCAGCAGCGTAGAGGATCCCAGATACTATGGCTACACCTTC. The chain couples TRBV9 to TRBJ1-2; D unresolved. Germline V gene lookup returns CDR1 SGDLS and CDR2 YYNGEE. V lost 0 bases and J 3 bases, leaving 12 bases between the germline ends. The CDR3 is 15 amino acids.

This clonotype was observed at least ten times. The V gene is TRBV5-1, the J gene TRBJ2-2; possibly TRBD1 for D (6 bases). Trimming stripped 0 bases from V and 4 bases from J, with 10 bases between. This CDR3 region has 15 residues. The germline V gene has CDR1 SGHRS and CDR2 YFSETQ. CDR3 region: CASSLDRVITGELFF. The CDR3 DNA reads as TGCGCCAGCAGCTTGGACAGGGTTATCACCGGGGAGCTGTTTTTT. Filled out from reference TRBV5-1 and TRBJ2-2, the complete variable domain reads KAGVTQTPRYLIKTRGQQVTLSCSPISGHRSVSWYQQTPGQGLQFLFEYFSETQRNKGNFPGRFSGRQFSNSRSEMNVSTLELGDSALYLCASSLDRVITGELFFGEGSRLTVL.

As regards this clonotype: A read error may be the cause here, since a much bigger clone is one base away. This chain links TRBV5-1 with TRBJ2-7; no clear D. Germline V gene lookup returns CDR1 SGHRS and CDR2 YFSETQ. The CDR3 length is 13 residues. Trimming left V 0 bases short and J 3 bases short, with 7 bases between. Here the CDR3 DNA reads TGCGCCAGCAGCTTGGGCAGCTTCTACGAGCAGTACTTC. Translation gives CASSLGSFYEQYF.

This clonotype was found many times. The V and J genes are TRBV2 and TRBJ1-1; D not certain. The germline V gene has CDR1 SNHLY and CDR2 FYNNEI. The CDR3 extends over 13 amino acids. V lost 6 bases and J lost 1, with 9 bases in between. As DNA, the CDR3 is TGTGCCAGCAGCTATACCGAGAACACTGAAGCTTTCTTT. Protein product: CASSYTENTEAFF.